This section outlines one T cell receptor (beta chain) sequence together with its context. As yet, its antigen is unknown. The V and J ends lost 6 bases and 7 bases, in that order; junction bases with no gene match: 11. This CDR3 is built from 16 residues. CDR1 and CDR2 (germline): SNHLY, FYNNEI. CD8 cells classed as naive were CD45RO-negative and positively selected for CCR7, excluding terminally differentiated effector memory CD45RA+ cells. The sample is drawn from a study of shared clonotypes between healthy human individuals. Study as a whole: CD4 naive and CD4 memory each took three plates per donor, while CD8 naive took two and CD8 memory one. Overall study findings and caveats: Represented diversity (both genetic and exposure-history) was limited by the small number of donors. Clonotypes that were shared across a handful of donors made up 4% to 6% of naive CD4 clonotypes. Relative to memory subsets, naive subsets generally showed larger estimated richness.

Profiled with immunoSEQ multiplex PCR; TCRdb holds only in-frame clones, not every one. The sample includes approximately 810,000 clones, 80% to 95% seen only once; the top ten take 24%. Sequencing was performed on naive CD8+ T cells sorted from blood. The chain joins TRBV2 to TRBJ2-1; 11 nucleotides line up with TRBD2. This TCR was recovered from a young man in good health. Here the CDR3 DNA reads TGTGCCAGCAGCCCAACTAGCGGGAGCCCGGCGAATGAGCAGTTCTTC. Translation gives CASSPTSGSPANEQFF.